The subject of this entry is one T cell receptor beta chain. Its antigen specificity is not known. Base qualities are not recorded, but no much larger clone differs from it by a single base. The data were taken from a study of CD8 T cells in Susac syndrome (dated by TCRdb to about 2019). Regarding the research as a whole: The study used repertoire sequencing to test whether antigen drove CD8+ T cell activation and differentiation in Susac syndrome. The study at large found these results: The number of individuals in the TCR sequencing and HLA analysis was recognized as being relatively small.

The CDR3 numbers 13 residues from cysteine through phenylalanine. Only the CDR3 portion is preserved as DNA: 39 bases, with reading frame beginning at the first base. The junction carries 11 bases between V and J, which are trimmed by 6 bases and 3 bases respectively. RNA was extracted using the RNeasy kit, and about 0.5 to 1 microgram was reverse transcribed with random hexamers. The immunoSEQ multiplex PCR assay, covering 54 Vbeta and 13 Jbeta segments, was used to amplify TCR beta CDR3 regions. To correct PCR amplification bias, a synthetic template baseline was used for both primer optimization and computational correction. The paper's processing steps were these. Reads were assigned to V, D and J genes according to IMGT and analyzed in immunoSEQ Analyzer, with only productive sequences retained. Clonality was computed as one minus Shannon entropy normalized by log2 of the number of productive unique sequences. For each patient and control, public and private clones were evaluated among the 100 most prevalent clones. Clones were defined as Susac-specific if absent from the healthy and MS cohorts, from 1052 published viral clones and from other ImmuneACCESS disease sequences. TCRdb applied fastp at Q25 and MiXCR to the public reads, then kept only in-frame beta chains. Under each unique CDR3 protein, matching rows form one entry showing the most common genes and DNA. TCRdb, not the authors, supplied the V and J calls. In this sample the table shows more than 150,000 distinct CDR3 sequences, around 94% of which occur a single time. About 0.13% of the sample belongs to the ten largest clones.

Peripheral blood CD8+ and CD4+ T cells from healthy donors, Susac syndrome patients and multiple sclerosis patients were profiled by high-throughput TCR beta sequencing. Healthy donors were age- and sex-matched controls. Bulk CD8+ and CD4+ T cells were purified by magnetic negative isolation, while CD8+ TEMRA cells were enriched using FACS. Blood was drawn into EDTA tubes, processed within 24 hours, and PBMCs were isolated by density gradient centrifugation. PBMCs intended for TCR sequencing were cryopreserved in liquid nitrogen and were subsequently thawed in a 37 degrees C water bath. Purity of sorted or isolated CD4+, CD8+ and CD8+ TEMRA cells was at least 90%.

The sequence was obtained from a human donor in good health. The specimen sequenced was CD4+ T cells from PBMCs. The chain is encoded by TRBV12-3 or TRBV12-4 joined to TRBJ1-2, with the D segment identity uncertain. The nucleotide sequence is given as TGTGCCAGCAGCCAAGGGAGGGACTATGGCTACACCTTC. This codes for CASSQGRDYGYTF.